These T cell receptor beta chains were read from a single sample in a study of CD8+ T cells in alopecia areata. TCRdb's copy holds only in-frame clones and misses some; the assay was immunoSEQ multiplex PCR. This table has about 190,000 clones, 50% to 60% appearing once. The sample here was CD4+ T cells sorted from blood, taken at week 4, from a patient treated with tofacitinib. The receptors stem from a human donor with alopecia areata. The CDR3 runs from the conserved cysteine through the conserved F or W. The D gene is left open where the match is weak. A row's size may be missing; if present it is once, few, many or a size class.

.	.	TRBJ2-2	TRBV4-2	TGTGCCAGCAGCCAAGATGGTGGAACCGGGGAGCTGTTTTTT	CASSQDGGTGELFF
TRBD1	once	TRBJ1-5	TRBV5-1	TGCGCCAGCAGCCCAAGGACAGGGGCCAGCAATCAGCCCCAGCATTTT	CASSPRTGASNQPQHF
TRBD2	.	TRBJ2-3	TRBV30	TGTGCCTGGACAGCGGGACTAGCGGGAATCGGAGGCGACACAGATACGCAGTATTTT	CAWTAGLAGIGGDTDTQYF
TRBD2	few	TRBJ2-1	TRBV29-1	TGCAGCGTGAAGAGAACTAGCGGCTCCTACAATGAGCAGTTCTTC	CSVKRTSGSYNEQFF
TRBD1	.	TRBJ2-7	TRBV10-2	TGCGCCAGCAGTACTAGACAGGGGGTCTACGAGCAGTACTTC	CASSTRQGVYEQYF
.	.	TRBJ1-2	TRBV4-3	TGCGCCAGCAGCCGGCAGGGCAGCTATGGCTACACCTTC	CASSRQGSYGYTF
TRBD1	.	TRBJ1-2	TRBV19	TGTGCCAGTAGTGTACAGGGGATCGGAGGCTACACCTTC	CASSVQGIGGYTF
.	.	TRBJ2-3	TRBV30	TGTGCCTGGAAACAGCAGTTAAGCACAGATACGCAGTATTTT	CAWKQQLSTDTQYF
TRBD2	.	TRBJ2-1	TRBV30	TGTGCCTGGGGAAATCCACGAGGCGGGAGAGCCTACAATGAGCAGTTCTTC	CAWGNPRGGRAYNEQFF
.	.	TRBJ1-5	TRBV11-2	TGTGCCAGCAGCTTAGATCGAGGGGGCAATCAGCCCCAGCATTTT	CASSLDRGGNQPQHF
TRBD1	few	TRBJ1-2	TRBV19	TGTGCCACCAGACCGGGACAGGGGTCTGGCTACACCTTC	CATRPGQGSGYTF
TRBD2	few	TRBJ2-2	TRBV11-2	TGTGCCAGCAGCTTAGCGGCCCTAGCGGGAAGGACCGGGGAGCTGTTTTTT	CASSLAALAGRTGELFF
TRBD1	.	TRBJ2-7	TRBV11-2	TGTGCCAGCAGCTTGGCAGGGGGCTCCTACGAGCAGTACTTC	CASSLAGGSYEQYF
.	few	TRBJ2-5	TRBV19	TGTGCCAGTAGTATGACCGGCGGGGGCGGAGAGACCCAGTACTTC	CASSMTGGGGETQYF
TRBD2	.	TRBJ2-3	TRBV7-2	TGTGCCAGCAGCTTAGAGTTTCGAGCGGGAGGGCCTCCTCCGTATTTT	CASSLEFRAGGPPPYF
.	few	TRBJ1-5	TRBV29-1	TGCAGCGCAACTGGGGGGGTTAATCAGCCCCAGCATTTT	CSATGGVNQPQHF
.	.	TRBJ2-5	TRBV7-2	TGTGCCAGCAGCCGGGACCCTGCAGAGACCCAGTACTTC	CASSRDPAETQYF
.	.	TRBJ1-2	TRBV6-5	TGTGCCAGCAGGTTCCGGGGGTCGAACTATGGCTACACCTTC	CASRFRGSNYGYTF
.	.	TRBJ2-1	TRBV5-4	TGTGCCAGCAGCTCGCAGGGGTCCTACAATGAGCAGTTCTTC	CASSSQGSYNEQFF
.	once	TRBJ2-7	TRBV5-1	TGCGCCAGCAGAGCGGGACAGTCACCCTACGAGCAGTACTTC	CASRAGQSPYEQYF
.	few	TRBJ2-1	TRBV14	TGTGCCAGCAGCCAAGAGACTCGGCCAAACAATGAGCAGTTCTTC	CASSQETRPNNEQFF
.	few	TRBJ2-3	TRBV29-1	TGCAGCGTTCGGTCAACAGGGGAGGTTACGCAGTATTTT	CSVRSTGEVTQYF
.	few	TRBJ2-1	TRBV29-1	TGCAGCTCCACTGGGGAGGGGGGTCTCAGGTCGGAGCAGTTCTTC	CSSTGEGGLRSEQFF
.	few	TRBJ2-4	TRBV11-2	TGTGCCAGCAGCTTAGCTGGGGCCAAAAACATTCAGTACTTC	CASSLAGAKNIQYF
.	.	TRBJ1-2	TRBV18	TGTGCCGGCTCACCAGCCCTTGACTATGGCTACACCTTC	CAGSPALDYGYTF
.	few	TRBJ2-5	TRBV10-3	TGTGCCATCAGTGGAGGGCGCCTAGAGACCCAGTACTTC	CAISGGRLETQYF
.	.	TRBJ2-1	TRBV30	TGTGCCTGGAGTGGTAACCTATACAATGAGCAGTTCTTC	CAWSGNLYNEQFF
.	.	TRBJ2-5	TRBV30	TGTGCCTGGAGTGGTGGAGAGACCCAGTACTTC	CAWSGGETQYF